This TCR beta chain was sequenced during a study of a mutant IDH1 vaccine in newly diagnosed glioma. Produced via immunoSEQ multiplex PCR; TCRdb's table is partial and in-frame only. This table has some 51,000 clones, roughly 73% appearing once. This clone turned up a few times. Antigen unknown. Trimming took off 7 bases at V and 7 bases at J, with 13 bases between the two ends. The length of the CDR3 is 13 residues. Germline V CDR1 and CDR2: SNHLY, FYNNEI. Time point meaning: week 5, during vaccination. A single vaccine dose contained 300 ug of mutant IDH1 20-mer peptide, and topical imiquimod was used with it. The astrocytomas were IDH1-mutant, ATRX-negative, and WHO grade 3 or 4.

Sequencing used PBMCs, obtained from a glioma patient whose treatment included an IDH1 peptide vaccine. The rearrangement links TRBV2 to TRBJ1-4; D is uncertain. The sequence was obtained from a woman aged 40 to 49 with glioma. The CDR3: CASMKGYGEKLFF. CDR3 sequence (DNA): TGTGCCAGCATGAAAGGGTATGGTGAAAAACTGTTTTTT.